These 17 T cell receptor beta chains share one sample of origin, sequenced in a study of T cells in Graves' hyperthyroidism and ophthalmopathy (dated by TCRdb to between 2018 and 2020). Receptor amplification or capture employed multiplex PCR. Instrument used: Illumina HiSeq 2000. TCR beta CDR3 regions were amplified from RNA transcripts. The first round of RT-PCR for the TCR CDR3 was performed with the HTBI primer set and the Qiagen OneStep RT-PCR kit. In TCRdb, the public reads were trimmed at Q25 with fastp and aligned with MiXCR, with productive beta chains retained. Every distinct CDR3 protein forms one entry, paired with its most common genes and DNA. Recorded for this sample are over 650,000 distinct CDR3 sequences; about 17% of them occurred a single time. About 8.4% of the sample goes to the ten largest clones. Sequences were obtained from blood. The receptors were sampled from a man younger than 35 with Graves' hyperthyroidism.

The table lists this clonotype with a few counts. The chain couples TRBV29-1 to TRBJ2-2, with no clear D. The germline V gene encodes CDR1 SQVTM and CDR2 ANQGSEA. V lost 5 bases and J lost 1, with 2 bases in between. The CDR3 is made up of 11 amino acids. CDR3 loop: CSVRNTGELFF. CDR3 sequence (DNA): TGCAGCGTTAGGAACACCGGGGAGCTGTTTTTT.

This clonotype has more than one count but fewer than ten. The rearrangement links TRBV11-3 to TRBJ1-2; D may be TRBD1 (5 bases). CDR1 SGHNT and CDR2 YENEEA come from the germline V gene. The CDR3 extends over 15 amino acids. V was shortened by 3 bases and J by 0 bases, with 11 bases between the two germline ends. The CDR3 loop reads CASSFGASTNYGYTF. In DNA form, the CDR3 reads TGTGCCAGCAGCTTCGGGGCCTCCACTAACTATGGCTACACCTTC.

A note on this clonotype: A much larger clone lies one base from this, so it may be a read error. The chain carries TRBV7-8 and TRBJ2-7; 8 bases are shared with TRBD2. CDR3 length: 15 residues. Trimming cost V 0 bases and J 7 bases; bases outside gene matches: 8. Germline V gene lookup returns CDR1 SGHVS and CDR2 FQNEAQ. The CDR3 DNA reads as TGTGCCAGCAGCTTAGCGGCCGGGAGGGCCCGTGAGCAGTACTTC. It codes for CASSLAAGRAREQYF.

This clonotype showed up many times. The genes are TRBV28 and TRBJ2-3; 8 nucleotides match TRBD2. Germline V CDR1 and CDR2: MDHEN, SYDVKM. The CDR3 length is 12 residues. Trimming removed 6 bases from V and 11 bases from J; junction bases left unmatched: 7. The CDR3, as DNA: TGTGCCAGCAGCTCTTCGGGACTAGGGCAGTATTTT. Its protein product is CASSSSGLGQYF.

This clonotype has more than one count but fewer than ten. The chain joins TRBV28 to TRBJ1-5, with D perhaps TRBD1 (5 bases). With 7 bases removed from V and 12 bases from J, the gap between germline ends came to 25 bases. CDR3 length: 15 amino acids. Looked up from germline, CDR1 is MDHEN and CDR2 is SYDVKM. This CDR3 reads CASNPERPGPSVQHF. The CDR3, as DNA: TGTGCCAGCAACCCTGAACGCCCAGGGCCCTCGGTCCAGCATTTT.

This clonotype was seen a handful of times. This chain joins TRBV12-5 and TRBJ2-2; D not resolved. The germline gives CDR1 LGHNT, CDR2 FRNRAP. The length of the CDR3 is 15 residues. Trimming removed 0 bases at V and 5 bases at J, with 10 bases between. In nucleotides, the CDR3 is TGTGCTAGTGGTTTGGTACAAGGGTGGACCGGGGAGCTGTTTTTT. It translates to CASGLVQGWTGELFF.

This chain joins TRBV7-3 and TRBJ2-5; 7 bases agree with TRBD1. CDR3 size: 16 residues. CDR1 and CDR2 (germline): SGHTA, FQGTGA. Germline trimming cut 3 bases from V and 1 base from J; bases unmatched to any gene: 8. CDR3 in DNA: TGTGCCAGCAGCTTCCGACAGGGTTGGTCCCAAGAGACCCAGTACTTC. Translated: CASSFRQGWSQETQYF.

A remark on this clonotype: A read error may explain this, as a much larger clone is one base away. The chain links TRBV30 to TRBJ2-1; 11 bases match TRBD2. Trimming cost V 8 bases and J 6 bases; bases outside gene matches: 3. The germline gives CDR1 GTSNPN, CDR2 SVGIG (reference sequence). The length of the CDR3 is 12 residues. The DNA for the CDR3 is TGTGCCCGCGGGACTAGCGGCAATGAGCAGTTCTTC. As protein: CARGTSGNEQFF.

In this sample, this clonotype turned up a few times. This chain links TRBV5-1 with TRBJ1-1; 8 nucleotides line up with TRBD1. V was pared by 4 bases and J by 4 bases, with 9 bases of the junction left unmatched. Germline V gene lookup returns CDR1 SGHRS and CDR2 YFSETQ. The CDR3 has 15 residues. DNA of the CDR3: TGCGCCAGCAGCGCCCAGGGGGCCGCTTCCACTGAAGCTTTCTTT. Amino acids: CASSAQGAASTEAFF. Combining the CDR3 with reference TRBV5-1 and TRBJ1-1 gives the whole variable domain KAGVTQTPRYLIKTRGQQVTLSCSPISGHRSVSWYQQTPGQGLQFLFEYFSETQRNKGNFPGRFSGRQFSNSRSEMNVSTLELGDSALYLCASSAQGAASTEAFFGQGTRLTVV.

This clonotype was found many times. CDR3 bases: TGTGCCAGCAGTTTGAGGGGGGACACTGAAGCTTTCTTT. Residues: CASSLRGDTEAFF. The V and J genes are TRBV27 and TRBJ1-1, with a possible D match to TRBD1 (6 bases). Trimming took off 3 bases at V and 3 bases at J, with 8 bases between the two ends. The CDR3 is 13 amino acids. Germline values: CDR1 MNHEY, CDR2 SMNVEV (reference sequence).

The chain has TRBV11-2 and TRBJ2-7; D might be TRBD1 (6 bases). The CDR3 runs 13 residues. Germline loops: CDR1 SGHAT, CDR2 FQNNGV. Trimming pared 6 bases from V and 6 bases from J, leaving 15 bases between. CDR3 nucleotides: TGTGCCAGCAGTCCCGGGACAAAAAGCGAGCAGTACTTC. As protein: CASSPGTKSEQYF.

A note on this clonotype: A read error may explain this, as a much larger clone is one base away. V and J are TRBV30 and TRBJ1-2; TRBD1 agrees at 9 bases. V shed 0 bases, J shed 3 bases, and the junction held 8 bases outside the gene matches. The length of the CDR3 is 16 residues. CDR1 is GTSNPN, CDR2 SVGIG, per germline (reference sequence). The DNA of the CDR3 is TGTGCCTGGAGTGTCCCCGGGACAGGGCGAGACTATGGCTACACCTTC. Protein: CAWSVPGTGRDYGYTF.

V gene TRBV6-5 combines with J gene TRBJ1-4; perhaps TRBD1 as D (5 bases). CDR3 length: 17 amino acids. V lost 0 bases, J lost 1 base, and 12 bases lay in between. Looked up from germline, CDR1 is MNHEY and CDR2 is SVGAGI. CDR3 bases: TGTGCCAGCAGTTACTCGGGTTACGGGGGAACTAATGAAAAACTGTTTTTT. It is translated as CASSYSGYGGTNEKLFF.

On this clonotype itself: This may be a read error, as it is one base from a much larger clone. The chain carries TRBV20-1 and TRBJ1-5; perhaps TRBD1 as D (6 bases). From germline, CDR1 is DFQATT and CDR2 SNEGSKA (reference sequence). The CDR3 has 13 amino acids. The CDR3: CSAKDSLNQPRHF. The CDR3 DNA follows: TGCAGTGCTAAGGACAGTCTCAATCAGCCCCGGCATTTT.

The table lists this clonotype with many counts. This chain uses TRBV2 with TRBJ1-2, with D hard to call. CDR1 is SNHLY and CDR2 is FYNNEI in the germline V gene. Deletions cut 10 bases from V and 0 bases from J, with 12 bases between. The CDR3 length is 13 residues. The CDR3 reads CAISGSPNYGYTF. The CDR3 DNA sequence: TGTGCCATCTCGGGATCTCCTAACTATGGCTACACCTTC.

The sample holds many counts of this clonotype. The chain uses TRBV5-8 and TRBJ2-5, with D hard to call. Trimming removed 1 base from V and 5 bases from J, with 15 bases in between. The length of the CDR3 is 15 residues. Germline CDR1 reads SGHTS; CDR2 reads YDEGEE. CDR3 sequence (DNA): TGTGCCAGCAGCTTGTGGCTTCTCGGGTGGGAGACCCAGTACTTC. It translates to CASSLWLLGWETQYF. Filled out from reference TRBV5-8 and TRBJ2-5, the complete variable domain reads EAGVTQSPTHLIKTRGQQATLRCSPISGHTSVYWYQQALGLGLQFLLWYDEGEERNRGNFPPRFSGRQFPNYSSELNVNALELEDSALYLCASSLWLLGWETQYFGPGTRLLVL.

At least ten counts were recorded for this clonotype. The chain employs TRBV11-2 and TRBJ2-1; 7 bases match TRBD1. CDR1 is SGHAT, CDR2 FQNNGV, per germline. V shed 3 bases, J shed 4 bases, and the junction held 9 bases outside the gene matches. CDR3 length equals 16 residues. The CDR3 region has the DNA TGTGCCAGCAGCTTGCGACAGGGAATGGGGTACAATGAGCAGTTCTTC. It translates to CASSLRQGMGYNEQFF.